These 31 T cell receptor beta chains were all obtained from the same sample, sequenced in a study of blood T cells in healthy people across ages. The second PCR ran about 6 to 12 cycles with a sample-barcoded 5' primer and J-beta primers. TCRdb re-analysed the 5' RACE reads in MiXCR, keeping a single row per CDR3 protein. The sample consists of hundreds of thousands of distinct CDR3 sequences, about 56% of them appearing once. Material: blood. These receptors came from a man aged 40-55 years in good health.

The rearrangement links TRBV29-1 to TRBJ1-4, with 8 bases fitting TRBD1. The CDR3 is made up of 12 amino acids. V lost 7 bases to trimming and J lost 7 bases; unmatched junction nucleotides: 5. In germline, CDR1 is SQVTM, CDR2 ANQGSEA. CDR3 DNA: TGCAGCGCCGGGACAGGAGGTGAAAAACTGTTTTTT. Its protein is CSAGTGGEKLFF.

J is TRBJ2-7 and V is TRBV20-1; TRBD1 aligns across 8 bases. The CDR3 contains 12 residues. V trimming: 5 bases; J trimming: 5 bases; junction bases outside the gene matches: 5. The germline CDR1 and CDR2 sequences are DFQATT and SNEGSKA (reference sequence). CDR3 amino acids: CSARQGSNEQYF. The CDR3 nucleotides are TGCAGTGCTCGACAGGGGTCCAACGAGCAGTACTTC.

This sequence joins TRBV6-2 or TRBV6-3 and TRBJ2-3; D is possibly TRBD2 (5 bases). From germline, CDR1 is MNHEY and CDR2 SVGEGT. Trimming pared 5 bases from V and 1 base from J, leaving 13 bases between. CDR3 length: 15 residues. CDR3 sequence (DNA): TGTGCCAGCAGTCCCGACTACGCTGGCACAGATACGCAGTATTTT. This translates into CASSPDYAGTDTQYF.

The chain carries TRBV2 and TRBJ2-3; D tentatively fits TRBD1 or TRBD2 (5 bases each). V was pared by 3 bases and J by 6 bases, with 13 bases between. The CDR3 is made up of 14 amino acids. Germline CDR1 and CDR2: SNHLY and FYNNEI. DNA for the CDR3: TGTGCCAGCAGTGATTTTAACAGGAGGGATACGCAGTATTTT. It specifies CASSDFNRRDTQYF.

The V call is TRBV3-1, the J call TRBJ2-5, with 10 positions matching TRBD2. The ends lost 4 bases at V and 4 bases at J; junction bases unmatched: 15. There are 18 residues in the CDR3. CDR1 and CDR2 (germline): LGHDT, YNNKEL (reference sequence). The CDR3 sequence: CASSLVSGGTASGETQYF. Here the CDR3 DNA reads TGTGCCAGCAGCCTTGTTAGCGGGGGGACGGCAAGCGGAGAGACCCAGTACTTC.

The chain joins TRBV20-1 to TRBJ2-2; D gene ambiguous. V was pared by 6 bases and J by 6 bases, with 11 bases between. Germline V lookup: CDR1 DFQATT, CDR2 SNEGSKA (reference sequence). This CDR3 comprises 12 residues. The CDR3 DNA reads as TGCAGTGCCCTAAGGGATCCCGGGGAGCTGTTTTTT. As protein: CSALRDPGELFF.

The chain's CDR3 is CASQRTDTQYF. In DNA, the CDR3 is TGTGCCAGCCAGCGCACAGATACGCAGTATTTT. The chain joins TRBV13 to TRBJ2-3; D uncertain. The length of the CDR3 is 11 residues. V was pared by 8 bases and J by 1 base, with 4 bases between. From germline, CDR1 is PRHDT and CDR2 FYEKMQ (reference sequence).

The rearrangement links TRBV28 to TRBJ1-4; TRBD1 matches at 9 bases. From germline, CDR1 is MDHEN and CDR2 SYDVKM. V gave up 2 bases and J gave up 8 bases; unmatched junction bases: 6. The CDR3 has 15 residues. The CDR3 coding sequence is TGTGCCAGCAGTTTAATTGGGACAGGGCAAGAAAAACTGTTTTTT. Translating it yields CASSLIGTGQEKLFF.

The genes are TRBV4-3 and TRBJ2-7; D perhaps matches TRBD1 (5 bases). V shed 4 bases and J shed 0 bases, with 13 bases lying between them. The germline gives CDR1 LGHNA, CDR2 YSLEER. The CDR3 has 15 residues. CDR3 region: CASSPQTTVSYEQYF. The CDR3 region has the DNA TGCGCCAGCAGCCCACAGACGACAGTCTCCTACGAGCAGTACTTC.

As DNA, the CDR3 is TGCAGCGCCCGGGACAGTGCCCCCTACGAGCAGTACTTC. Translated: CSARDSAPYEQYF. This chain uses TRBV29-1 with TRBJ2-7; TRBD1 matches 7 bases. The CDR3 has 13 amino acids. Germline V gene sequence: CDR1 SQVTM, CDR2 ANQGSEA. V lost 7 bases, J lost 2 bases, and 8 bases stayed unmatched.

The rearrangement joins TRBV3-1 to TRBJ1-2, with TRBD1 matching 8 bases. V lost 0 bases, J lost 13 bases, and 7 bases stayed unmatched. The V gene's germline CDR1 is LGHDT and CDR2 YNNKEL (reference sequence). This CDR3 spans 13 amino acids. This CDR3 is CASSQDLRTGPTF. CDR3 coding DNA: TGTGCCAGCAGCCAAGATCTCAGGACAGGGCCCACCTTC. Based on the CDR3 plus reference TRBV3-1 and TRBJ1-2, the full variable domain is DTAVSQTPKYLVTQMGNDKSIKCEQNLGHDTMYWYKQDSKKFLKIMFSYNNKELIINETVPNRFSPKSPDKAHLNLHINSLELGDSAVYFCASSQDLRTGPTFGSGTRLTVV.

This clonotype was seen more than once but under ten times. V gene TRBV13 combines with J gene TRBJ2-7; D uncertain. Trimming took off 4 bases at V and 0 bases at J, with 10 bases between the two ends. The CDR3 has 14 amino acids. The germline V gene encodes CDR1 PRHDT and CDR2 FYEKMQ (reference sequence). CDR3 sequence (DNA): TGTGCCAGCAGCTCGACCCCTAGCTCCTACGAGCAGTACTTC. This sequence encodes CASSSTPSSYEQYF.

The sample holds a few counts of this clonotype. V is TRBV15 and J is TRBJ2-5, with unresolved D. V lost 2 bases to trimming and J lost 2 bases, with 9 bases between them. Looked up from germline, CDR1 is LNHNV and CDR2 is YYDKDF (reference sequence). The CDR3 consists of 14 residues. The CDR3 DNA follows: TGTGCCACCAGCAGAAACGGGCTACAAGAGACCCAGTACTTC. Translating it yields CATSRNGLQETQYF.

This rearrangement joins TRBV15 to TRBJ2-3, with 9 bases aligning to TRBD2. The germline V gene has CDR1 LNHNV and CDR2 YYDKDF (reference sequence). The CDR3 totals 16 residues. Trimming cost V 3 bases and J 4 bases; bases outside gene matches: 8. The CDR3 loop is CATSSRQAGGADTQYF. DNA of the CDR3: TGTGCCACCAGCAGCAGACAAGCGGGGGGTGCAGATACGCAGTATTTT.

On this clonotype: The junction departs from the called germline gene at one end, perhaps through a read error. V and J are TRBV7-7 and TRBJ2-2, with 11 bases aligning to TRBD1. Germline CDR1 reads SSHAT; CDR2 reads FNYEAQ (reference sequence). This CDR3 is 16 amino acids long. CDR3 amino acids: CASSGGQGAFTGELFF. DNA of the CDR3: TGTGCTAGCAGCGGAGGACAGGGGGCTTTCACCGGGGAGCTGTTTTTT.

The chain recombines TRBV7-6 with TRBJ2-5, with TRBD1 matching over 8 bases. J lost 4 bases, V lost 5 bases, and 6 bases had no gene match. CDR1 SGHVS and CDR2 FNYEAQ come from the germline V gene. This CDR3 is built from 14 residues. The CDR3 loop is CASSGRGRRETQYF. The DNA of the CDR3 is TGTGCCAGCAGCGGCAGGGGGCGAAGAGAGACCCAGTACTTC. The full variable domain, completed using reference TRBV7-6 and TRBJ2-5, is GAGVSQSPRYKVTKRGQDVALRCDPISGHVSLYWYRQALGQGPEFLTYFNYEAQQDKSGLPNDRFSAERPEGSISTLTIQRTEQRDSAMYRCASSGRGRRETQYFGPGTRLLVL.

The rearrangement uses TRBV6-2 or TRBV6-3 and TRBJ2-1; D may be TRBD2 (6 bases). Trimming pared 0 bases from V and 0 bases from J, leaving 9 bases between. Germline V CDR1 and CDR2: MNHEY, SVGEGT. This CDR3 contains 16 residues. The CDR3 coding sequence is TGTGCCAGCAGTTACTCGTTCGGGAGCTCCTACAATGAGCAGTTCTTC. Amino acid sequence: CASSYSFGSSYNEQFF.

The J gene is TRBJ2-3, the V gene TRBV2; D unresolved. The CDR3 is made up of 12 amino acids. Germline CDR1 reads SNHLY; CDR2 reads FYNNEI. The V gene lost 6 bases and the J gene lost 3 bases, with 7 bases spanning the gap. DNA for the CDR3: TGTGCCAGCAGGGCCACTACAGATACGCAGTATTTT. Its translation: CASRATTDTQYF.

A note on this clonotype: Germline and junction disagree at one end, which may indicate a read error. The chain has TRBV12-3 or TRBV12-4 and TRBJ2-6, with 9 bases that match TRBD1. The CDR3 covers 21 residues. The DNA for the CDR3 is TGTACCAGCATATCAAGGACTGGATTCGGGACAGGGTTTTCGGGGGCCAACGTCCTGACTTTC. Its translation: CTSISRTGFGTGFSGANVLTF.

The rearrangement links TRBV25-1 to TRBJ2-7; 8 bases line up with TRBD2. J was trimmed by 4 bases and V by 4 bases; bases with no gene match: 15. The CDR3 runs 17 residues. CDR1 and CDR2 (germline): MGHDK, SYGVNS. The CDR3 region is CASSAPFSSGRRYEQYF. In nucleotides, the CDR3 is TGTGCCAGCAGTGCCCCCTTTTCGAGCGGGAGAAGGTACGAGCAGTACTTC.

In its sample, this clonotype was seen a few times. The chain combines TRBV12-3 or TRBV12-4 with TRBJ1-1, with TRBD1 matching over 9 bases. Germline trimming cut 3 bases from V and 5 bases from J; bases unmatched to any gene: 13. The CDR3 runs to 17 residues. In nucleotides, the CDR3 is TGTGCCAGCAGTTTTTTCCCGGGACAGGGAAGTAGGACTGAAGCTTTCTTT. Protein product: CASSFFPGQGSRTEAFF.

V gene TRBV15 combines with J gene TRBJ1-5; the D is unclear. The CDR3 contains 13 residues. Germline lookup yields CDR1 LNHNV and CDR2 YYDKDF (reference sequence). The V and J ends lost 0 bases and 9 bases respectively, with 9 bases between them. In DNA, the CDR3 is TGTGCCACCAGCAGAGATCTGGGTTCGCCCCAGCATTTT. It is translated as CATSRDLGSPQHF. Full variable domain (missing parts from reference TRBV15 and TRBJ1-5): DAMVIQNPRYQVTQFGKPVTLSCSQTLNHNVMYWYQQKSSQAPKLLFHYYDKDFNNEADTPDNFQSRRPNTSFCFLDIRSPGLGDTAMYLCATSRDLGSPQHFGDGTRLSIL.

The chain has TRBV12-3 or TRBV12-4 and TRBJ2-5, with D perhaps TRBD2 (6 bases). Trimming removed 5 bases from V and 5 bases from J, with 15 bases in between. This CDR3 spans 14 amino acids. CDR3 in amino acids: CASSRERRGETQYF. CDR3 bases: TGTGCCAGCAGTCGGGAGCGGCGAGGTGAGACCCAGTACTTC.

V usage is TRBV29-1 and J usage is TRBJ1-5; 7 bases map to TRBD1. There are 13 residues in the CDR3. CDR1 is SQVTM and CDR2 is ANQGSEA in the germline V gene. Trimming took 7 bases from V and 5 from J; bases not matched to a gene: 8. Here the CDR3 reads CSASGGPDQPQHF. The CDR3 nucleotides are TGCAGCGCTTCAGGGGGTCCGGATCAGCCCCAGCATTTT.

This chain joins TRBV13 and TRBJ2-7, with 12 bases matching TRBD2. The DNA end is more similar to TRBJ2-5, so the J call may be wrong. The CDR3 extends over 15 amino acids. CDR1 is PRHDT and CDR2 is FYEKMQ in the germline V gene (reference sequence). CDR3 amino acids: CASSLSSGGEETQYF. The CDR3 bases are TGTGCCAGCAGCTTATCTAGCGGGGGGGAGGAGACCCAGTACTTC.

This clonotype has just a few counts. The CDR3 spells CASSPRQRSPLHF. The CDR3 DNA follows: TGTGCCAGCAGCCCCAGACAGCGCTCACCCCTCCACTTT. The rearrangement links TRBV27 to TRBJ1-6, with D possibly matching TRBD1 (5 bases). From germline, CDR1 is MNHEY and CDR2 SMNVEV (reference sequence). This CDR3 has 13 amino acids. Between the trimmed V and J ends, which lost 6 bases and 10 bases, there was a span of 13 bases.

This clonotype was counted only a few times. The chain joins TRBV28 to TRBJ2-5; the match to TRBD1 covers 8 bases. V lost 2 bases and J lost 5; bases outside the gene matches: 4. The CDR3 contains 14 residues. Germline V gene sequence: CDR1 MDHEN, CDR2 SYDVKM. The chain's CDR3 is CASSLPTGAETQYF. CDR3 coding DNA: TGTGCCAGCAGTTTACCGACAGGGGCGGAGACCCAGTACTTC.

CDR3 region: CASTQGEGGELFF. The CDR3 nucleotides read TGTGCCAGCACCCAGGGGGAAGGCGGGGAGCTGTTTTTT. This chain links TRBV6-5 with TRBJ2-2, with 7 bases matching TRBD1. Germline V gene lookup returns CDR1 MNHEY and CDR2 SVGAGI. J gave up 7 bases and V 7 bases, and 6 bases lay outside the gene matches. This CDR3 has 13 residues.

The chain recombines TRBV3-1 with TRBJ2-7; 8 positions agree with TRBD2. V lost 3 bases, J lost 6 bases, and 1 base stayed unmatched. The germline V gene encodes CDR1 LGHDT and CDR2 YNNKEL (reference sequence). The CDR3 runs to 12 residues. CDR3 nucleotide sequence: TGTGCCAGCAGCCACGGGGGGGGCGAGCAGTACTTC. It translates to CASSHGGGEQYF.

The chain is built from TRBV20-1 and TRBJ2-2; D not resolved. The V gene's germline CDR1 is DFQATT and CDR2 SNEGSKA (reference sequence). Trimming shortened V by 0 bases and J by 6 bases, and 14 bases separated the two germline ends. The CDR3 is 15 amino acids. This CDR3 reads CSARDPFRVAGELFF. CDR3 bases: TGCAGTGCTAGAGACCCCTTCCGAGTCGCCGGGGAGCTGTTTTTT.

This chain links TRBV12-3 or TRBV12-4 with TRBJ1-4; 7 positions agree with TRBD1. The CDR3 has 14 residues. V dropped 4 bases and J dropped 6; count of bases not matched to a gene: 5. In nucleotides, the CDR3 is TGTGCCAGCAGTTCGAGACAGGGTGATGAAAAACTGTTTTTT. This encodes CASSSRQGDEKLFF.